The 27 T cell receptor beta chains presented below share a single source sample, sequenced in a study of post-analysis software for immune sequencing data. These receptors' antigens are unknown. The authors incorporated unique molecular identifiers into the TCR beta cDNA libraries. Via MiXCR, TCRdb re-called the PCR reads, giving one row per CDR3 protein. The data show roughly 800,000 distinct CDR3 sequences, with 40% to 55% seen just once and roughly 5% held by the top ten. Study-wide points: With TRBV5-6, TRBV5-1 and TRBV20-1 included, five TRBV segments were more frequent in patients than in controls.

Sequenced sample: blood. These receptors all come from a girl aged 10 to 17 with multiple sclerosis.

V usage is TRBV7-9 and J usage is TRBJ1-2, with 7 bases that match TRBD1. The CDR3 runs to 15 residues. Germline assignment: CDR1 SEHNR and CDR2 FQNEAQ (reference sequence). V lost 4 bases to trimming and J lost 4 bases; unmatched junction nucleotides: 9. In DNA form, the CDR3 reads TGTGCCAGCAGCTCCGAGACAGGGAAGCGCTATGGCTACACCTTC. Its protein is CASSSETGKRYGYTF.

The chain is built from TRBV7-2 and TRBJ2-5, with 7 bases fitting TRBD2. This CDR3 is 16 amino acids long. V shed 1 base and J 5 bases; nucleotides not matched to a gene: 10. CDR1 and CDR2 (germline): SGHTA, FQGNSA. The DNA for the CDR3 is TGTGCCAGCAGCTTAGAGTGGACTAGTCTTTACGAGACCCAGTACTTC. Translating it yields CASSLEWTSLYETQYF.

V and J are TRBV28 and TRBJ2-5; 7 bases are shared with TRBD1. The CDR3 is 13 amino acids. Trimming at V came to 6 bases and at J to 2 bases, leaving 3 bases not matched to a gene. Germline CDR1 and CDR2: MDHEN and SYDVKM. The CDR3, as DNA: TGTGCCAGCAGAATGACAGGGCAAGAGACCCAGTACTTC. It translates to CASRMTGQETQYF.

The chain uses TRBV2 and TRBJ2-5; D is uncertain. V lost 10 bases to trimming and J lost 5 bases, with 11 bases between them. Germline CDR1 is SNHLY and CDR2 is FYNNEI. The length of the CDR3 is 11 residues. The CDR3, as DNA: TGTGCCATCCTCTCTTGGGAGACCCAGTACTTC. Its protein product is CAILSWETQYF.

This chain joins TRBV5-1 and TRBJ2-7; the match to TRBD2 covers 10 bases. This CDR3 spans 14 amino acids. The J segment lost 7 bases and the V segment lost 4 bases, leaving 8 bases of the junction unmatched. Germline CDR1 SGHRS, CDR2 YFSETQ. This CDR3 reads CASSRGLAEGEQYF. CDR3 sequence (DNA): TGCGCCAGCAGCCGCGGACTAGCGGAGGGGGAGCAGTACTTC.

This chain uses TRBV5-1 with TRBJ2-3; D could derive from TRBD1 or TRBD2 (6 bases each). This CDR3 comprises 15 residues. V was pared by 2 bases and J by 2 bases, with 12 bases between. CDR1 is SGHRS and CDR2 is YFSETQ in the germline V gene. In DNA form, the CDR3 reads TGCGCCAGCAGCTTTTGGGGGGCCCACACAGATACGCAGTATTTT. Protein: CASSFWGAHTDTQYF.

This clonotype was observed a handful of times. The V and J genes are TRBV12-5 and TRBJ2-1; 8 bases map to TRBD1. This CDR3 has 13 amino acids. V was pared by 6 bases and J by 7 bases, with 5 bases of the junction left unmatched. Germline V gives CDR1 LGHNT, CDR2 FRNRAP. The CDR3 here is CASGTGAQNEQFF. In DNA, the CDR3 is TGTGCTAGTGGGACAGGGGCCCAAAATGAGCAGTTCTTC.

The sample holds a few counts of this clonotype. This chain connects TRBV5-1 to TRBJ2-4; 9 bases agree with TRBD2. The CDR3 consists of 17 residues. V shed 6 bases and J 6 bases; nucleotides not matched to a gene: 16. Germline CDR1 SGHRS, CDR2 YFSETQ. In DNA form, the CDR3 reads TGCGCCAGCACCCCCCTTGCGGGAGGGCCAGTCGGAAACATTCAGTACTTC. It specifies CASTPLAGGPVGNIQYF. The full variable domain, its missing parts supplied by reference TRBV5-1 and TRBJ2-4, is KAGVTQTPRYLIKTRGQQVTLSCSPISGHRSVSWYQQTPGQGLQFLFEYFSETQRNKGNFPGRFSGRQFSNSRSEMNVSTLELGDSALYLCASTPLAGGPVGNIQYFGAGTRLSVL.

This clonotype appeared a few times. The rearrangement uses TRBV2 and TRBJ1-1, with TRBD1 matching 9 bases. The J segment lost 4 bases and the V segment lost 7 bases, leaving 7 bases of the junction unmatched. CDR3 length equals 14 residues. Germline V lookup: CDR1 SNHLY, CDR2 FYNNEI. CDR3 sequence (DNA): TGTGCCAGCACCCCGGACAGGGGCGGCACTGAAGCTTTCTTT. Encoded protein: CASTPDRGGTEAFF.

This clonotype has a handful of counts. This may arise from a read error, as a much more abundant clone is one base away. The CDR3 reads CSAREGDSSYGYTF. The CDR3 nucleotides are TGCAGTGCTAGAGAGGGCGACAGCTCCTATGGCTACACCTTC. The chain couples TRBV20-1 to TRBJ1-2, with D tentatively TRBD1 (5 bases). The CDR3 totals 14 residues. Germline assignment: CDR1 DFQATT and CDR2 SNEGSKA (reference sequence). The V end lost 0 bases, the J end lost 4 bases, and 12 bases lay between the germline ends.

This clonotype has just one count. The junction and the germline gene differ at one end; a read error may be behind it. This chain uses TRBV27 with TRBJ2-1; D is undetermined. This CDR3 spans 16 amino acids. Germline V gene lookup returns CDR1 MNHEY and CDR2 SMNVEV (reference sequence). The CDR3 is CASAQYAANSYSEQFF. The CDR3 DNA sequence: TGTGCCAGCGCTCAATATGCGGCCAACTCCTACAGTGAGCAGTTCTTC.

The genes are TRBV6-1 and TRBJ1-4; TRBD1 might be the D (5 bases). V dropped 6 bases and J dropped 2 bases, with 13 bases sitting between them. Germline V CDR1 and CDR2: MNHNS, SASEGT. CDR3 size: 15 residues. CDR3: CASSPIGTTNEKLFF. DNA of the CDR3: TGTGCCAGCAGCCCGATCGGGACTACTAATGAAAAACTGTTTTTT.

V and J are TRBV7-3 and TRBJ2-1; D tentatively reads TRBD1 or TRBD2 (6 bases each). Trimming stripped 5 bases from V and 6 bases from J, with 20 bases between. This CDR3 contains 16 residues. CDR1 SGHTA and CDR2 FQGTGA come from the germline V gene. DNA of the CDR3: TGTGCCAGCAGCCTCGGCGGGACAATCCGGGTCAATGAGCAGTTCTTC. Protein: CASSLGGTIRVNEQFF.

There are a few counts of this clonotype. The rearrangement joins TRBV12-3 or TRBV12-4 to TRBJ2-3; D gene uncertain. The CDR3 totals 15 residues. The V and J ends lost 3 bases and 1 base respectively, with 11 bases between them. The chain's CDR3 is CASSFVGIGTDTQYF. In DNA form, the CDR3 reads TGTGCCAGCAGTTTTGTGGGGATCGGCACAGATACGCAGTATTTT.

The chain links TRBV2 to TRBJ2-3; D is unresolved. There are 13 residues in the CDR3. CDR1 is SNHLY and CDR2 is FYNNEI in the germline V gene. V dropped 6 bases and J dropped 4 bases, with 11 bases sitting between them. CDR3 bases: TGTGCCAGCAGGCGGCTTTACCCAGATACGCAGTATTTT. Translating it yields CASRRLYPDTQYF.

This clonotype has a handful of counts. J is TRBJ1-2 and V is TRBV20-1; D might be TRBD1 (5 bases). Per the germline V gene, CDR1 is DFQATT and CDR2 is SNEGSKA (reference sequence). CDR3 size: 14 residues. V was cut by 0 bases and J by 4 bases, with 12 bases left in between. CDR3 coding DNA: TGCAGTGCTAGAGATCAACCAAGGGGCTATGGCTACACCTTC. Translating it yields CSARDQPRGYGYTF.

V is TRBV20-1 and J is TRBJ1-4; D is uncertain. Between the trimmed V and J ends, which lost 3 bases and 5 bases, there was a span of 4 bases. The germline V gene encodes CDR1 DFQATT and CDR2 SNEGSKA (reference sequence). The CDR3 is 11 residues long. Here the CDR3 DNA reads TGCAGTGCTAGTTGGAATGAAAAACTGTTTTTT. This gives the protein CSASWNEKLFF.

The chain combines TRBV6-4 with TRBJ2-1, with D perhaps TRBD2 (5 bases). CDR3 length equals 14 residues. Trimming removed 6 bases from V and 9 bases from J, with 18 bases in between. The germline CDR1 and CDR2 sequences are MRHNA and SNTAGT. The CDR3 region has the DNA TGTGCCAGCAGGCGGGCCCCCCTAAATGGTGAGCAGTTCTTC. This sequence encodes CASRRAPLNGEQFF.

V usage is TRBV6-4 and J usage is TRBJ2-1; D is possibly TRBD2 (5 bases). Trimming stripped 2 bases from V and 3 bases from J, with 17 bases between. The CDR3 has 17 amino acids. The germline V gene encodes CDR1 MRHNA and CDR2 SNTAGT. The CDR3 loop reads CASSDGGAEIGYNEQFF. DNA of the CDR3: TGTGCCAGCAGTGACGGCGGAGCGGAGATAGGCTACAATGAGCAGTTCTTC.

The V call is TRBV28, the J call TRBJ2-5; 9 bases align to TRBD1. The DNA end lines up better with TRBJ2-7; the J call may be wrong. This CDR3 has 13 amino acids. The V gene's germline CDR1 is MDHEN and CDR2 SYDVKM. CDR3 amino acids: CASSKDRGAEQYF. The CDR3 nucleotides read TGTGCCAGCAGCAAGGACAGGGGAGCCGAGCAGTACTTC.

The rearrangement uses TRBV7-2 and TRBJ2-1; D is perhaps TRBD1 or TRBD2 (5 bases each). V shed 5 bases and J shed 8 bases, with 22 bases lying between them. Germline V gene sequence: CDR1 SGHTA, CDR2 FQGNSA. The length of the CDR3 is 16 residues. DNA for the CDR3: TGTGCCAGCAGCGACGACCGGGACCCGAGGAGCGATGAGCAGTTCTTC. It encodes CASSDDRDPRSDEQFF. Combining the CDR3 with reference TRBV7-2 and TRBJ2-1 gives the whole variable domain GAGVSQSPSNKVTEKGKDVELRCDPISGHTALYWYRQSLGQGLEFLIYFQGNSAPDKSGLPSDRFSAERTGGSVSTLTIQRTQQEDSAVYLCASSDDRDPRSDEQFFGPGTRLTVL.

This clonotype was counted a few times. The V gene is TRBV27, the J gene TRBJ2-7; 10 nucleotides line up with TRBD2. V shed 2 bases and J 0 bases; nucleotides not matched to a gene: 4. CDR1 and CDR2 (germline): MNHEY, SMNVEV (reference sequence). The CDR3 has 16 residues. The CDR3 region is CASSLRTSGISYEQYF. In DNA form, the CDR3 reads TGTGCCAGCAGTTTACGGACTAGCGGAATCTCCTACGAGCAGTACTTC.

The chain carries TRBV7-9 and TRBJ2-5; D is possibly TRBD1 (6 bases). Germline V gene sequence: CDR1 SEHNR, CDR2 FQNEAQ (reference sequence). There are 16 residues in the CDR3. V lost 0 bases, J lost 5 bases, and 16 bases lay in between. The CDR3 protein is CASSLALRPGDETQYF. CDR3 sequence (DNA): TGTGCCAGCAGCTTAGCCCTCCGGCCAGGGGACGAGACCCAGTACTTC.

With respect to this clonotype: Given the absence of the conserved phenylalanine or tryptophan at the CDR3 end, a read error is likely. The chain joins TRBV7-2 to TRBJ2-1; 11 nucleotides agree with TRBD1. Germline V gene data show CDR1 as SGHTA and CDR2 as FQGNSA. V lost 2 bases and J lost 6; bases outside the gene matches: 6. This CDR3 region has 16 residues. This chain's CDR3 is CASSLTGTGGVNEQFV. The DNA of the CDR3 is TGTGCCAGCAGCTTAACCGGGACAGGGGGAGTCAATGAGCAGTTCGTC.

The V call is TRBV20-1, the J call TRBJ2-7, with TRBD2 as a possible D gene (6 bases). The J call is doubtful: the DNA matches TRBJ2-4 better. The CDR3 sequence is 15 residues long. Germline CDR1 and CDR2: DFQATT and SNEGSKA (reference sequence). DNA for the CDR3: TGCAGTGCTAGCTACAGGCGACTAGTCAAAAACATTCAGTACTTC. Translation gives CSASYRRLVKNIQYF.

This clonotype was counted between two and nine times. The genes are TRBV20-1 and TRBJ1-1; no clear D gene. Germline V lookup: CDR1 DFQATT, CDR2 SNEGSKA (reference sequence). The V gene lost 6 bases and the J gene lost 4 bases, with 21 bases spanning the gap. The CDR3 spans 15 residues. Here the CDR3 DNA reads TGCAGTGCGGATACGTCCTTGGAAGGTGGCACTGAAGCTTTCTTT. Encoded protein: CSADTSLEGGTEAFF.

V usage is TRBV29-1 and J usage is TRBJ1-1, with D possibly matching TRBD1 (5 bases). This CDR3 is 16 amino acids long. Germline V gene lookup returns CDR1 SQVTM and CDR2 ANQGSEA. The ends were cut back, 7 bases at V and 0 bases at J, with 21 bases in the middle. The CDR3 is CSAWDLSGPMNTEAFF. The CDR3 DNA is TGCAGCGCCTGGGACCTATCGGGACCTATGAACACTGAAGCTTTCTTT.